This T cell receptor beta chain was found in a study of T cells in Graves' hyperthyroidism and ophthalmopathy. Study observations and caveats: By a 13 V-J model, ophthalmopathy was set apart from stable hyperthyroidism.

Graves' hyperthyroidism qualified as stable when ophthalmopathy did not progress within 18 months. Patients were excluded because of uncontrolled infection, other autoimmune disease, pregnancy or lactation. Isolation of PBMCs was performed on 8.5 to 10 ml fresh peripheral blood. This clonotype has more than one count but fewer than ten. Its antigen is as yet unknown. Amplified regions were TCR beta CDR3 sequences from RNA transcripts. The HTBI primer set drove a first-round RT-PCR of the TCR CDR3. TCRdb processed the multiplex PCR reads anew with MiXCR; each CDR3 protein has one entry. This table has around 800,000 distinct CDR3 sequences, around 39% appearing once. Sequenced: blood. The clonotype was recovered from a man aged 18 to 30 with Graves' hyperthyroidism.

The CDR3 region is CASSLVGSYYGYTF. CDR3 in DNA: TGTGCCAGCAGCTTGGTTGGCAGCTACTATGGCTACACCTTC. The V gene is TRBV5-8, the J gene TRBJ1-2; D is unresolved. V lost 0 bases and J lost 3, with 9 bases in between. This CDR3 spans 14 amino acids. Germline CDR1 SGHTS, CDR2 YDEGEE.